This passage covers 32 T cell receptor beta chains from one sample sequenced in a study of blood T cell repertoires in COVID-19. Produced via immunoSEQ multiplex PCR; TCRdb's table is partial and in-frame only. The sample shows roughly 150,000 clones, under 90% of them seen only once. The sample taken for sequencing was peripheral blood. The receptors derive from a woman of 80 years or more with acute or convalescent COVID-19.

This clone showed up just a few times. The J gene is TRBJ1-5, the V gene TRBV6-2 or TRBV6-3; perhaps TRBD1 as D (6 bases). V shed 4 bases and J shed 9 bases, with 13 bases lying between them. This CDR3 comprises 13 residues. Germline CDR1 and CDR2: MNHEY and SVGEGT. The CDR3 DNA sequence: TGTGCCAGCAGTTTAGGGGGTCCGGGGCCCCAGCATTTT. It yields the protein CASSLGGPGPQHF.

The chain links TRBV4-3 to TRBJ2-3, with D unclear. CDR3 length: 14 amino acids. Germline V gives CDR1 LGHNA, CDR2 YSLEER. V was pared by 0 bases and J by 5 bases, with 9 bases between. DNA for the CDR3: TGCGCCAGCAGCCAAGAAGGCTCAGGAGATACGCAGTATTTT. Its protein product is CASSQEGSGDTQYF.

This clone was counted only a few times. The chain carries TRBV18 and TRBJ1-5; D perhaps matches TRBD1 (6 bases). Germline-derived CDR1 and CDR2 are KGHSH and LQKENI. The V and J ends lost 5 bases and 2 bases respectively, with 10 bases between them. This CDR3 has 14 residues. Here the CDR3 DNA reads TGTGCCAGCTCATCAAGACAGGGCAATCAGCCCCAGCATTTT. Translation: CASSSRQGNQPQHF. The whole variable domain, filled in from reference TRBV18 and TRBJ1-5, reads NAGVMQNPRHLVRRRGQEARLRCSPMKGHSHVYWYRQLPEEGLKFMVYLQKENIIDESGMPKERFSAEFPKEGPSILRIQQVVRGDSAAYFCASSSRQGNQPQHFGDGTRLSIL.

The V gene is TRBV6-2 or TRBV6-3, the J gene TRBJ2-1; 9 bases are shared with TRBD2. V dropped 6 bases and J dropped 2; count of bases not matched to a gene: 8. Per germline, CDR1 MNHEY and CDR2 SVGEGT. The CDR3 sequence is 16 residues long. CDR3 nucleotides: TGTGCCAGCAGCTATTGGGTAGCGGGGGCCTACAATGAGCAGTTCTTC. This sequence encodes CASSYWVAGAYNEQFF.

This clone was observed a few times. This sequence joins TRBV19 and TRBJ1-5; 7 positions agree with TRBD1. The CDR3 consists of 15 residues. Germline assignment: CDR1 LNHDA and CDR2 SQIVND (reference sequence). The V segment lost 3 bases and the J segment 3 bases; nucleotides outside the gene matches: 5. CDR3 in amino acids: CASSMTGIYNQPQHF. CDR3 in DNA: TGTGCCAGTAGTATGACAGGGATATACAATCAGCCCCAGCATTTT.

The chain combines TRBV6-5 with TRBJ2-5, with no clear D. The V end was cut by 9 bases, the J end by 5 bases, with 13 bases between. Looked up from germline, CDR1 is MNHEY and CDR2 is SVGAGI. This CDR3 comprises 12 residues. The CDR3 region has the DNA TGTGCCAGTTCAGGTGGTTGGGAGACCCAGTACTTC. Protein sequence: CASSGGWETQYF.

This chain connects TRBV2 to TRBJ1-5; D is uncertain. Germline-derived CDR1 and CDR2 are SNHLY and FYNNEI. The V gene lost 3 bases and the J gene lost 0 bases, with 3 bases spanning the gap. The CDR3 is 13 residues long. The CDR3 DNA reads TGTGCCAGCAGTGATAGTAGCAATCAGCCCCAGCATTTT. Its protein product is CASSDSSNQPQHF.

This clone was observed a single time. The chain has TRBV29-1 and TRBJ2-2; 10 bases agree with TRBD2. The germline V gene has CDR1 SQVTM and CDR2 ANQGSEA. The CDR3 covers 15 residues. J gave up 6 bases and V 3 bases, and 7 bases lay outside the gene matches. The CDR3 DNA sequence: TGCAGCGTTGATTGGACTAGCGGTAGATCCGGGGAGCTGTTTTTT. Residues: CSVDWTSGRSGELFF.

The sample holds a few counts of this clone. CDR3 sequence (DNA): TGCAGTGCTAGTCCGACAGGGGCTCAGCCCCAGCATTTT. Its translation is CSASPTGAQPQHF. V usage is TRBV20-1 and J usage is TRBJ1-5, with 8 nucleotides matching TRBD1. With 3 bases clipped from V and 6 bases from J, the junction kept 4 bases outside the gene matches. The germline CDR1 and CDR2 sequences are DFQATT and SNEGSKA (reference sequence). The CDR3 covers 13 residues.

This chain joins TRBV10-3 and TRBJ2-7; 8 positions agree with TRBD1. J gave up 7 bases and V 3 bases, and 5 bases lay outside the gene matches. The CDR3 sequence is 13 residues long. Germline CDR1 reads ENHRY; CDR2 reads SYGVKD. The CDR3 sequence: CAISDIQGAEQYF. The CDR3 DNA follows: TGTGCCATCAGTGATATCCAGGGGGCGGAGCAGTACTTC.

This chain connects TRBV6-2 or TRBV6-3 to TRBJ2-3; D is possibly TRBD2 (5 bases). The CDR3 has 15 residues. Germline CDR1 and CDR2: MNHEY and SVGEGT. The V gene lost 2 bases and the J gene lost 1 base, with 10 bases spanning the gap. In DNA form, the CDR3 reads TGTGCCAGCAGTTACGAGGGTACGGGCACAGATACGCAGTATTTT. Residues: CASSYEGTGTDTQYF.

This chain links TRBV28 with TRBJ1-4, with D tentatively TRBD1 (6 bases). Deletions cut 2 bases from V and 1 base from J, with 17 bases between. The CDR3 loop spans 18 amino acids. CDR1 is MDHEN, CDR2 SYDVKM, per germline. CDR3 DNA: TGTGCCAGCAGTTTAGGGGGTGGGGGACAACTAACTAATGAAAAACTGTTTTTT. It is translated as CASSLGGGGQLTNEKLFF.

A few counts support this clone. The chain uses TRBV19 and TRBJ2-2; the match to TRBD2 covers 15 bases. This CDR3 region has 18 residues. Germline values: CDR1 LNHDA, CDR2 SQIVND (reference sequence). Trimming removed 3 bases from V and 2 bases from J; junction bases left unmatched: 4. CDR3: CASSMRGLAGGNTGELFF. DNA of the CDR3: TGTGCCAGTAGTATGAGGGGACTAGCGGGGGGCAACACCGGGGAGCTGTTTTTT. Using reference TRBV19 and TRBJ2-2 for the parts outside the CDR3, the full variable domain is DGGITQSPKYLFRKEGQNVTLSCEQNLNHDAMYWYRQDPGQGLRLIYYSQIVNDFQKGDIAEGYSVSREKKESFPLTVTSAQKNPTAFYLCASSMRGLAGGNTGELFFGEGSRLTVL.

The chain recombines TRBV7-9 with TRBJ2-3, with D possibly TRBD2 on 6 matching bases. The V and J ends lost 5 bases and 0 bases respectively, with 18 bases between them. The germline V gene has CDR1 SEHNR and CDR2 FQNEAQ (reference sequence). This CDR3 region has 17 residues. CDR3 bases: TGTGCCAGCAGCCAAGGTGGGGGGAGCGGAAGCACAGATACGCAGTATTTT. Translating it yields CASSQGGGSGSTDTQYF.

V and J are TRBV6-4 and TRBJ2-3, with D possibly being TRBD1 (6 bases). Per the germline V gene, CDR1 is MRHNA and CDR2 is SNTAGT. The CDR3 contains 14 residues. Between the trimmed V and J ends, which lost 3 bases and 5 bases, there was a span of 12 bases. The CDR3 DNA follows: TGTGCCAGCAGTGAACAGGGATGGGGAGATACGCAGTATTTT. This codes for CASSEQGWGDTQYF.

The chain carries TRBV7-8 and TRBJ1-1; D not certain. CDR1 is SGHVS and CDR2 is FQNEAQ in the germline V gene. Trimming left V 0 bases short and J 5 bases short, with 16 bases between. The CDR3 sequence is 16 residues long. The CDR3 is CASSLAVGGDGTEAFF. The CDR3 DNA sequence: TGTGCCAGCAGCTTAGCGGTCGGTGGAGATGGTACTGAAGCTTTCTTT.

The rearrangement uses TRBV4-2 and TRBJ1-1; D is uncertain. The CDR3 is 17 amino acids. V dropped 1 base and J dropped 0 bases, with 15 bases sitting between them. The V gene's germline CDR1 is LGHNA and CDR2 YNFKEQ. The CDR3 region has the DNA TGTGCCAGCAGCCAAGGACAAGGCCAAATTCTGAACACTGAAGCTTTCTTT. Translated, it gives CASSQGQGQILNTEAFF.

This chain connects TRBV7-8 to TRBJ1-1; no definite D call. The CDR3 length is 15 residues. Trimming stripped 1 base from V and 0 bases from J, with 9 bases between. The germline V gene has CDR1 SGHVS and CDR2 FQNEAQ. DNA of the CDR3: TGTGCCAGCAGCTTAGTACAGCATCTGAACACTGAAGCTTTCTTT. Translating it yields CASSLVQHLNTEAFF.

Details on this clone: This sample also contains other DNA sequences that code for the same CDR3. The V gene is TRBV30, the J gene TRBJ2-1, with a tentative D call TRBD2 (5 bases). The V end was cut by 3 bases, the J end by 13 bases, with 13 bases between. Germline lookup yields CDR1 GTSNPN and CDR2 SVGIG (reference sequence). CDR3 length: 11 residues. The CDR3 protein is CAWSVDGGQFF. The CDR3 nucleotides are TGTGCCTGGAGCGTGGATGGAGGCCAGTTCTTC.

CDR3 sequence reads: CASSQEWSSNQPQHF. The CDR3 DNA reads TGCGCCAGCAGCCAAGAGTGGAGTAGCAATCAGCCCCAGCATTTT. The rearrangement links TRBV4-3 to TRBJ1-5, with D hard to call. Germline V CDR1 and CDR2: LGHNA, YSLEER. Deletions cut 0 bases from V and 0 bases from J, with 6 bases between. The CDR3 spans 15 residues.

This clone was detected once. The chain combines TRBV29-1 with TRBJ1-2, with 7 bases fitting TRBD1. Germline CDR1 reads SQVTM; CDR2 reads ANQGSEA. The length of the CDR3 is 12 residues. The junction had 6 bases not matched to a gene; V was cut back by 7 bases and J by 4 bases. CDR3 DNA: TGCAGCGACCGACAGGGAACCTATGGCTACACCTTC. Translated, it gives CSDRQGTYGYTF.

With regard to this clone: One end of the junction is discordant with germline, which a read error may explain. The chain carries TRBV2 and TRBJ2-2, with 15 bases matching TRBD2. CDR1 SNHLY and CDR2 FYNNEI come from the germline V gene. There are 16 residues in the CDR3. CDR3 loop: CASRQGLAGGTWELFF. The CDR3 DNA reads TGTGCCAGCAGGCAGGGACTAGCGGGGGGCACCTGGGAGCTGTTTTTT.

V usage is TRBV6-5 and J usage is TRBJ1-2, with 10 bases that match TRBD1. Trimming at V came to 5 bases and at J to 8 bases, leaving 11 bases not matched to a gene. Germline values: CDR1 MNHEY, CDR2 SVGAGI. The CDR3 has 15 residues. The DNA of the CDR3 is TGTGCCAGCAGTCGACCCGCCGGGACAGGGGAAGGCTACACCTTC. Encoded protein: CASSRPAGTGEGYTF.

The V gene is TRBV29-1, the J gene TRBJ1-1; D perhaps matches TRBD1 (6 bases). The germline V and J ends were trimmed by 6 bases and 0 bases, with 8 bases remaining between them. The CDR3 length is 12 residues. Germline-derived CDR1 and CDR2 are SQVTM and ANQGSEA. The CDR3 sequence is CSVGHLNTEAFF. DNA for the CDR3: TGCAGCGTGGGACACTTGAACACTGAAGCTTTCTTT.

The chain recombines TRBV3-1 (or the pseudogene TRBV3-2) with TRBJ1-6, with 8 bases matching TRBD1. CDR1 and CDR2 from the germline V gene are LGHDT and YNNKEL (reference sequence). The CDR3 spans 16 residues. V dropped 1 base and J dropped 9; count of bases not matched to a gene: 8. The chain's CDR3 is CASSQGGSGGFSPLHF. Written as DNA, the CDR3 is TGTGCCAGCAGCCAAGGGGGGTCAGGGGGCTTTTCACCCCTCCACTTT.

V usage is TRBV7-9 and J usage is TRBJ2-7; 12 bases are a match to TRBD2. The CDR3 spans 17 residues. The V segment lost 5 bases and the J segment 0 bases; nucleotides outside the gene matches: 8. Germline loops: CDR1 SEHNR, CDR2 FQNEAQ (reference sequence). CDR3 DNA sequence: TGTGCCAGCAGCCCAGGACTAGCGGGACTGCTCTCCTACGAGCAGTACTTC. It codes for CASSPGLAGLLSYEQYF.

To note about this clone: Other DNA sequences from this sample encode an identical CDR3 as well. The rearrangement joins TRBV5-6 to TRBJ2-5, with a possible D match to TRBD2 (5 bases). Germline CDR1 reads SGHDT; CDR2 reads YYEEEE. Trimming stripped 0 bases from V and 5 bases from J, with 8 bases between. CDR3 length equals 13 residues. CDR3 loop: CASSLGQRETQYF. DNA for the CDR3: TGTGCCAGCAGCTTGGGGCAGCGGGAGACCCAGTACTTC.

J is TRBJ2-7 and V is TRBV5-6, with 13 bases lining up with TRBD2. Trimming took 5 bases from V and 5 from J; bases not matched to a gene: 4. This CDR3 spans 14 amino acids. CDR1 and CDR2 from the germline V gene are SGHDT and YYEEEE. The CDR3 loop is CASSWTSGGHEQYF. CDR3 bases: TGTGCCAGCAGTTGGACTAGCGGGGGCCACGAGCAGTACTTC.

This chain connects TRBV11-2 to TRBJ2-7; perhaps TRBD1 as D (6 bases). Trimming left V 5 bases short and J 5 bases short, with 10 bases between. The CDR3 length is 12 residues. Germline V gene data show CDR1 as SGHAT and CDR2 as FQNNGV. The DNA for the CDR3 is TGTGCCAGCAGCCAGAACAGGGACGAGCAGTACTTC. Its protein is CASSQNRDEQYF.

On this clone itself: A junction boundary mismatches the germline segment, possibly from a read error. The chain recombines TRBV29-1 with TRBJ2-7; 12 bases align to TRBD1. Germline assignment: CDR1 SQVTM and CDR2 ANQGSEA. The CDR3 is 16 amino acids. The CDR3 loop reads CSVAHGTGGASYEQYF. CDR3 nucleotides: TGCAGTGTTGCCCACGGGACAGGGGGCGCCTCCTACGAGCAGTACTTC.

The chain carries TRBV28 and TRBJ2-5; possibly TRBD1 for D (5 bases). The CDR3 consists of 15 residues. The germline V gene has CDR1 MDHEN and CDR2 SYDVKM. V lost 6 bases, J lost 1 base, and 15 bases lay in between. This CDR3 is CASRTQGQRQETQYF. In nucleotides, the CDR3 is TGTGCCAGCAGAACCCAGGGCCAGCGCCAAGAGACCCAGTACTTC. Supplemented by reference TRBV28 and TRBJ2-5, the full variable domain reads DVKVTQSSRYLVKRTGEKVFLECVQDMDHENMFWYRQDPGLGLRLIYFSYDVKMKEKGDIPEGYSVSREKKERFSLILESASTNQTSMYLCASRTQGQRQETQYFGPGTRLLVL.

To note about this clone: Other DNA sequences from this sample encode an identical CDR3 as well. The V call is TRBV5-1, the J call TRBJ1-1; D not certain. From germline, CDR1 is SGHRS and CDR2 YFSETQ. This CDR3 region has 14 residues. With 0 bases removed from V and 5 bases from J, the gap between germline ends came to 11 bases. In DNA, the CDR3 is TGCGCCAGCAGCTTGGTTTCGGGAGGGACTGAAGCTTTCTTT. Protein product: CASSLVSGGTEAFF.